The 26 T cell receptor beta chains in this list originate from one sample, sequenced in a study of tissue T cells after allogeneic stem cell transplantation. The assay was immunoSEQ multiplex PCR, and TCRdb's table has in-frame clones only and misses some. The data contain 20,000 to 25,000 clones, over 55% of them singletons. Sequencing was performed on spleen. The receptors here all came from a female BALB/c mouse in good health. The MHC haplotype of the strain is H2-d.

To note about this clone: Gene names are the mouse ones. The read terminates 1 residue before the CDR3 end, so the remaining end is supplied by the germline J gene. The V and J genes are TRBV1 and TRBJ2-3; 9 nucleotides match TRBD1. This CDR3 spans 15 amino acids. Trimming removed 5 bases from V and 0 bases from J; junction bases left unmatched: 3. The germline V gene has CDR1 NSQYPW and CDR2 LRSPGD (reference sequence). The CDR3 bases that were read are TGCACCTGCAGTCCCGACAGGGGGAGTGCAGAAACGCTGTAT. Its protein product is CTCSPDRGSAETLY. The CDR3 in full is CTCSPDRGSAETLYF.

This clone was recorded a few times. Gene names denote mouse genes. The observed sequence ends 1 residue before the CDR3 terminus, with the missing tail filled in from the germline J gene. The gene calls are TRBV13-3 and TRBJ2-7, with a weak D call TRBD1 (5 bases). The length of the CDR3 is 12 residues. V was trimmed by 5 bases and J by 0 bases, leaving 6 bases between them. CDR1 and CDR2 from the germline V gene are NNHDY and SYVADS. The CDR3 region is CASSRDSYEQYF. Partial CDR3 DNA: TGTGCCAGCAGCAGGGACTCCTATGAACAGTAC.

Turning to this clone: Gene names and germline refer to mouse. With the read ending 1 residue before the CDR3 end, the germline J gene is used to fill in that end. The chain is built from TRBV13-2 and TRBJ2-7, with TRBD2 as a possible D gene (6 bases). Germline assignment: CDR1 NNHNN and CDR2 SYGAGS (reference sequence). The CDR3 covers 14 residues. Trimming stripped 1 base from V and 0 bases from J, with 8 bases between. The CDR3 is CASGDTGISYEQYF. Incomplete CDR3 DNA: TGTGCCAGCGGTGATACTGGGATCTCCTATGAACAGTAC.

Details on this clone: Gene names refer to mouse genes. Read data end 1 residue before the CDR3 end; the end is taken from the germline J gene. This rearrangement joins TRBV13-1 to TRBJ2-7; TRBD2 agrees at 9 bases. V shed 3 bases and J 9 bases; nucleotides not matched to a gene: 7. Germline lookup yields CDR1 NSHNY and CDR2 SYGAGN. This CDR3 spans 13 amino acids. CDR3 amino acids: CASSGLTGGGQYF. CDR3 DNA (partial): TGTGCCAGCAGTGGCCTGACTGGGGGAGGACAGTAC.

As regards this clone: The genes and germline here are from mouse. The read halts 1 residue ahead of the CDR3 end, with the missing end drawn from the germline J gene. The V gene is TRBV14, the J gene TRBJ1-4; the D gene is possibly TRBD1 (5 bases). V was cut by 1 base and J by 0 bases, with 7 bases left in between. The CDR3 loop spans 15 amino acids. Germline values: CDR1 SGHDT, CDR2 FRDEAV. CDR3 region: CASSFGGVSNERLFF. The part of the CDR3 DNA that was read is TGTGCCAGCAGTTTCGGGGGGGTTTCCAACGAAAGATTATTT.

To note about this clone: Each gene name is a mouse one. Coverage ceases 1 residue before the CDR3 finishes, and the germline J gene fills in the end. The chain links TRBV29 to TRBJ1-1; D is undetermined. The V end lost 8 bases, the J end lost 4 bases, and 8 bases lay between the germline ends. There are 11 residues in the CDR3. Germline CDR1 is MSHET and CDR2 is SYDVDS. The CDR3: CASPRATEVFF. Partial CDR3 DNA: TGTGCTAGCCCCCGGGCCACAGAAGTCTTC. The complete variable domain, with remaining parts taken from reference TRBV29 and TRBJ1-1, reads DMKVTQMPRYLIKRMGENVLLECGQDMSHETMYWYRQDPGLGLQLIYISYDVDSNSEGDIPKGYRVSRKKREHFSLILDSAKTNQTSVYFCASPRATEVFFGKGTRLTVV.

Points on this clone: The gene names given are mouse names. The DNA ends 1 residue before the CDR3 does, and the rest of the CDR3 is filled in from the germline J gene. This chain uses TRBV1 with TRBJ2-3, with D tentatively TRBD1 or TRBD2 (5 bases each). From germline, CDR1 is NSQYPW and CDR2 LRSPGD (reference sequence). This CDR3 region has 15 residues. Trimming took 1 base from V and 0 from J, leaving 8 bases between them. Partial CDR3 DNA: TGCACCTGCAGTGCAGTCCGGGACAGTGCAGAAACGCTGTAT. Translated, it gives CTCSAVRDSAETLY. In full, the CDR3 reads CTCSAVRDSAETLYF. Supplemented by reference TRBV1 and TRBJ2-3, the full variable domain reads VTLLEQNPRWRLVPRGQAVNLRCILKNSQYPWMSWYQQDLQKQLQWLFTLRSPGDKEVKSLPGADYLATRVTDTELRLQVANMSQGRTLYCTCSAVRDSAETLYFGSGTRLTVL.

Worth noting for this clone: Gene names and germline match the mouse. The read finishes 1 residue shy of the CDR3 end, and the germline J gene is used to complete it. The chain uses TRBV13-2 and TRBJ2-7; D may be TRBD1 (6 bases). V was cut by 0 bases and J by 3 bases, with 7 bases left in between. Germline V lookup: CDR1 NNHNN, CDR2 SYGAGS (reference sequence). This CDR3 spans 13 amino acids. The CDR3 here is CASGDGDNYEQYF. The CDR3 bases that were read are TGTGCCAGCGGTGATGGGGACAACTATGAACAGTAC.

Notes on this clone: These gene names are mouse names. Sequencing ends 1 residue short of the CDR3 end; the germline J gene provides the rest. V and J are TRBV13-1 and TRBJ2-5; D may be TRBD1 (5 bases). The CDR3 loop spans 14 amino acids. Per the germline V gene, CDR1 is NSHNY and CDR2 is SYGAGN. V was clipped by 5 bases and J by 2 bases, with 12 bases between them. The CDR3 spells CASSLQGSQDTQYF. The part of the CDR3 DNA that was read is TGTGCCAGCAGCCTCCAGGGATCCCAAGACACCCAGTAC.

With regard to this clone: Gene names follow the mouse nomenclature. The sequenced fragment ends 1 residue before the CDR3 boundary, so the rest is inferred from the germline J gene. The gene calls are TRBV13-2 and TRBJ1-6, with a weak D call TRBD1 (6 bases). TRBJ1-6 is reported as an ORF; its role is uncertain. Germline loops: CDR1 NNHNN, CDR2 SYGAGS (reference sequence). Deletions cut 1 base from V and 0 bases from J, with 8 bases between. The CDR3 consists of 16 residues. CDR3 DNA (partial): TGTGCCAGCGGTGATTGGACAGTTTCCTATAATTCGCCCCTCTAC. Translation: CASGDWTVSYNSPLY. The whole CDR3 region reads CASGDWTVSYNSPLYF.

On this clone: Genes here carry mouse names. The sequence runs out 1 residue before the end of the CDR3; the remainder is reconstructed from the germline J gene. V usage is TRBV5 and J usage is TRBJ2-1; TRBD1 might be the D (6 bases). Trimming stripped 5 bases from V and 5 bases from J, with 7 bases between. This CDR3 is 12 amino acids long. Germline CDR1 and CDR2: LGHNA and YNLKQL (reference sequence). CDR3 bases read: TGTGCCAGCAGCGGGGACAATGCTGAGCAGTTC. Encoded protein: CASSGDNAEQF. The full CDR3 reads CASSGDNAEQFF.

As regards this clone: Genes here carry mouse names. The CDR3 end falls 1 residue outside the read, so it is completed with the germline J gene. This rearrangement joins TRBV5 to TRBJ2-4; 8 bases fit TRBD2. The CDR3 is made up of 16 amino acids. J was trimmed by 0 bases and V by 3 bases; bases with no gene match: 5. CDR1 and CDR2 (germline): LGHNA, YNLKQL (reference sequence). CDR3 sequence reads: CASSHITGGSQNTLYF. CDR3 DNA, as far as it was read: TGTGCCAGCAGCCATATAACTGGGGGTAGTCAAAACACCTTGTAC.

This clone occurred a few times. Any gene name here is a mouse gene name. Read coverage stops 1 residue before the CDR3 terminus; the germline J gene supplies the remainder. The sample holds other DNA sequences that translate to the same CDR3. The chain joins TRBV19 to TRBJ1-3; D unclear. Germline CDR1 FNHDT, CDR2 SITEND (reference sequence). There are 14 residues in the CDR3. V shed 0 bases and J shed 0 bases, with 4 bases lying between them. CDR3 DNA, as far as it was read: TGTGCCAGCAGTATAGACAATTCTGGAAATACGCTCTAT. As protein: CASSIDNSGNTLY. The complete CDR3 reads CASSIDNSGNTLYF.

This clone was detected a few times. Genes here carry mouse names. From the germline J gene comes the end of the CDR3, since the read stops 1 residue before it. This chain connects TRBV19 to TRBJ2-7; the match to TRBD2 covers 8 bases. Losses at the gene ends were 2 bases for V and 4 bases for J; bases not matched to a gene: 2. The CDR3 extends over 13 amino acids. Germline lookup yields CDR1 FNHDT and CDR2 SITEND (reference sequence). CDR3 region: CASSIPGGYEQYF. The DNA read from the CDR3 is TGTGCCAGCAGTATCCCTGGGGGGTATGAACAGTAC.

This clone was picked up a small number of times. Gene names are mouse gene names. With the read ending 1 residue before the CDR3 end, the germline J gene is used to fill in that end. V gene TRBV5 combines with J gene TRBJ2-7; possibly TRBD1 for D (6 bases). The germline gives CDR1 LGHNA, CDR2 YNLKQL (reference sequence). Trimming stripped 1 base from V and 0 bases from J, with 7 bases between. This CDR3 is 14 amino acids long. The CDR3 sequence is CASSQADSSYEQYF. The part of the CDR3 DNA that was read is TGTGCCAGCAGCCAAGCGGACAGCTCCTATGAACAGTAC.

This clone has only a few counts. The genes and germline here are from mouse. The read terminates 1 residue before the CDR3 end, so the remaining end is supplied by the germline J gene. The chain links TRBV19 to TRBJ1-4; D is possibly TRBD1 (5 bases). The germline V gene encodes CDR1 FNHDT and CDR2 SITEND (reference sequence). Trimming pared 0 bases from V and 4 bases from J, leaving 13 bases between. CDR3 length: 16 amino acids. The CDR3 loop is CASSIGKGAVNERLFF. The sequenced CDR3 bases are TGTGCCAGCAGTATAGGGAAAGGGGCGGTCAACGAAAGATTATTT.

With respect to this clone: Gene names and germline match the mouse. The missing CDR3 end, 1 residue past where the read stops, is filled in from the germline J gene. V is TRBV1 and J is TRBJ2-7; perhaps TRBD2 as D (6 bases). Germline-derived CDR1 and CDR2 are NSQYPW and LRSPGD (reference sequence). V lost 2 bases and J 4 bases, leaving 6 bases between the germline ends. The CDR3 has 12 amino acids. The CDR3 bases that were read are TGCACCTGCAGTGCACTGGGGTATGAACAGTAC. Its protein product is CTCSALGYEQY. The full-length CDR3 reads as CTCSALGYEQYF.

Concerning this clone itself: Gene labels here are mouse ones. Read data end 1 residue before the CDR3 end; the end is taken from the germline J gene. The rearrangement links TRBV1 to TRBJ2-7; no definite D call. The CDR3 sequence is 14 residues long. The V and J ends lost 0 bases and 0 bases respectively, with 6 bases between them. The germline V gene has CDR1 NSQYPW and CDR2 LRSPGD (reference sequence). The DNA read from the CDR3 is TGCACCTGCAGTGCAGATAGCAGCTCCTATGAACAGTAC. This gives the protein CTCSADSSSYEQY. In full, the CDR3 is CTCSADSSSYEQYF.

This clone came up a few times. Germline and genes: mouse. The sequenced fragment ends 1 residue before the CDR3 boundary, so the rest is inferred from the germline J gene. V usage is TRBV13-2 and J usage is TRBJ2-7; the D call may be TRBD1 or TRBD2 (5 bases each). V was clipped by 3 bases and J by 0 bases, with 10 bases between them. CDR1 and CDR2 from the germline V gene are NNHNN and SYGAGS (reference sequence). CDR3 length equals 14 residues. The CDR3: CASGGPGTSYEQYF. CDR3 bases read: TGTGCCAGCGGTGGGCCAGGGACCTCCTATGAACAGTAC.

The sample holds a few counts of this clone. The genes and germline here are from mouse. The CDR3 extends 1 residue past the end of the read, so its final part is completed from the germline J gene. V is TRBV4 and J is TRBJ2-1; 10 bases are a match to TRBD2. With V trimmed by 4 bases and J by 1 base, 1 base remained unmatched. The CDR3 runs 15 residues. Germline CDR1 LGHDT, CDR2 YNNKQL (reference sequence). CDR3 DNA, as far as it was read: TGTGCCAGCAGCTCGACTGGGGGGAACTATGCTGAGCAGTTC. Its protein is CASSSTGGNYAEQF. The full CDR3 protein is CASSSTGGNYAEQFF. The whole variable domain, filled in from reference TRBV4 and TRBJ2-1, reads ETAVFQTPNYHVTQVGNEVSFNCKQTLGHDTMYWYKQDSKKLLKIMFSYNNKQLIVNETVPRRFSPQSSDKAHLNLRIKSVEPEDSAVYLCASSSTGGNYAEQFFGPGTRLTVL.

This clone was observed a handful of times. Gene names are mouse gene names. The read halts 1 residue ahead of the CDR3 end, with the missing end drawn from the germline J gene. The rearrangement uses TRBV19 and TRBJ2-7; the match to TRBD2 covers 10 bases. The germline CDR1 and CDR2 sequences are FNHDT and SITEND (reference sequence). The V and J ends lost 1 base and 5 bases, in that order; junction bases with no gene match: 0. CDR3 length equals 13 residues. CDR3 sequence: CASSITGGDEQYF. The sequenced CDR3 bases are TGTGCCAGCAGTATAACTGGGGGGGATGAACAGTAC.

Concerning this clone itself: Gene names are mouse gene names. The read ends 1 residue early relative to the CDR3; the germline J gene fills the gap. The chain uses TRBV1 and TRBJ2-2; D is tentatively TRBD1 or TRBD2 (5 bases each). CDR1 NSQYPW and CDR2 LRSPGD come from the germline V gene (reference sequence). This CDR3 contains 14 residues. V was clipped by 4 bases and J by 1 base, with 7 bases between them. The covered CDR3 bases are TGCACCTGCAGTGGGGGCGGAAACACCGGGCAGCTCTAC. As protein: CTCSGGGNTGQLY. From start to end, the CDR3 is CTCSGGGNTGQLYF. The variable domain in full, with the rest retrieved from reference TRBV1 and TRBJ2-2, is VTLLEQNPRWRLVPRGQAVNLRCILKNSQYPWMSWYQQDLQKQLQWLFTLRSPGDKEVKSLPGADYLATRVTDTELRLQVANMSQGRTLYCTCSGGGNTGQLYFGEGSKLTVL.

Of note for this clone: These gene names are mouse names. The DNA ends 1 residue before the CDR3 does, and the rest of the CDR3 is filled in from the germline J gene. The gene calls are TRBV13-2 and TRBJ2-2, with a tentative D call TRBD1 (6 bases). CDR3 length: 14 residues. Germline V gene data show CDR1 as NNHNN and CDR2 as SYGAGS (reference sequence). V was trimmed by 5 bases and J by 0 bases, leaving 8 bases between them. CDR3 residues: CASGGTPNTGQLYF. Partial CDR3 DNA: TGTGCCAGCGGGGGGACACCAAACACCGGGCAGCTCTAC.

This clone showed up just a few times. The genes and germline here are from mouse. Coverage ceases 1 residue before the CDR3 finishes, and the germline J gene fills in the end. The J gene is TRBJ1-2, the V gene TRBV13-1; D gene unclear. This CDR3 spans 12 amino acids. Per the germline V gene, CDR1 is NSHNY and CDR2 is SYGAGN. The V end was cut by 3 bases, the J end by 4 bases, with 7 bases between. The part of the CDR3 DNA that was read is TGTGCCAGCAGTGCCGAAGGCTCCGACTACACC. It yields the protein CASSAEGSDYT. The full CDR3 is CASSAEGSDYTF.

About this clone: Gene names denote mouse genes. The CDR3 end is not reached by the read, which stops 1 residue before it; the germline J gene fills it in. J is TRBJ1-4 and V is TRBV5, with D possibly TRBD1 on 6 matching bases. From germline, CDR1 is LGHNA and CDR2 YNLKQL (reference sequence). Trimming removed 0 bases from V and 4 bases from J, with 15 bases in between. CDR3 length: 17 amino acids. CDR3 sequence: CASSQDGRGPNNERLFF. The covered CDR3 bases are TGTGCCAGCAGCCAAGATGGCCGGGGGCCGAACAACGAAAGATTATTT.

Points on this clone: The gene names given are mouse names. Read coverage stops 1 residue before the CDR3 terminus; the germline J gene supplies the remainder. The chain recombines TRBV19 with TRBJ2-4; D gene uncertain. The V gene lost 5 bases and the J gene lost 5 bases, with 12 bases spanning the gap. This CDR3 is 13 amino acids long. Per the germline V gene, CDR1 is FNHDT and CDR2 is SITEND (reference sequence). The CDR3 loop reads CASSTNVGNTLYF. The sequenced CDR3 bases are TGTGCCAGCAGCACCAATGTTGGAAACACCTTGTAC. Complete variable domain (other parts from reference TRBV19 and TRBJ2-4): GGIITQTPKFLIGQEGQKLTLKCQQNFNHDTMYWYRQDSGKGLRLIYYSITENDLQKGDLSEGYDASREKKSSFSLTVTSAQKNEMAVFLCASSTNVGNTLYFGAGTRLSVL.